This T cell receptor beta chain was obtained from a study of shared clonotypes between healthy human individuals. General study results and limits: Some naive CD4 clonotypes, approximately 4.5%, turned up in common across a handful of donors.

Some clones are missing from TCRdb's copy, which holds only in-frame ones; the method was immunoSEQ multiplex PCR. The sample includes approximately 590,000 clones, less than 97% of them seen just once. Naive CD8 cells lacked CD45RO and underwent positive selection for CCR7, leaving out terminally differentiated effector memory CD45RA+ cells. The table lists this clone with a count of one. Its specificity is unknown. The receptor was isolated from a woman between 25 and 40 years old in good health. Source material: naive CD8+ T cells sorted from blood.

The CDR3 region has the DNA TGTGCCACCAGCAGTACCAAGGCGGGTGAGCAGTTCTTC. It yields the protein CATSSTKAGEQFF. V and J are TRBV15 and TRBJ2-1, with a weak D call TRBD2 (5 bases). In germline, CDR1 is LNHNV, CDR2 YYDKDF (reference sequence). V was clipped by 3 bases and J by 9 bases, with 12 bases between them. The CDR3 is 13 residues long.